This entry describes one T cell receptor (beta chain). Antigen specificity is unknown. The sample is drawn from a study of T cells expressing NK-cell markers. Study as a whole: The study sequenced eight donors, seven HCMV-seropositive and one seronegative. The study, taken as a whole, reports: Specificity for HCMV among expanded NKG2C+ T cell clones was not established.

The CDR3 length is 14 residues. Germline V gives CDR1 SGDLS, CDR2 YYNGEE. TCRdb re-called the 5' RACE reads and shows each CDR3 protein once, DNA omitted. This table holds around 470,000 distinct CDR3 sequences. Sequencing was done on a sample of blood T cells: a sorted CD56 or NKG2C T cell subset, CD4+ or CD8+ T cells, or bulk PBMC T cells (not recorded which). The J gene is TRBJ2-3, the V gene TRBV9. This TCR was recovered from a woman aged 45-65 years in good health. The CDR3: CASSVGIAPDTQYF. The full variable domain, completed using reference TRBV9 and TRBJ2-3, is DSGVTQTPKHLITATGQRVTLRCSPRSGDLSVYWYQQSLDQGLQFLIQYYNGEERAKGNILERFSAQQFPDLHSELNLSSLELGDSALYFCASSVGIAPDTQYFGPGTRLTVL.